These 22 T cell receptor beta chains came from one sample sequenced in a study of radiotherapy plus CTLA-4 blockade in lung cancer. The assay was immunoSEQ multiplex PCR, and TCRdb's table has in-frame clones only and misses some. The sample holds tens of thousands of clones, about four fifths seen once. The sample here was peripheral blood, taken from a patient treated with radiotherapy plus ipilimumab. All receptors come from a human donor with non-small cell lung cancer who had stable disease on radiotherapy plus ipilimumab.

This chain connects TRBV7-3 to TRBJ1-3, with D hard to call. The length of the CDR3 is 14 residues. CDR1 SGHTA and CDR2 FQGTGA come from the germline V gene. The V end was cut by 5 bases, the J end by 0 bases, with 8 bases between. The CDR3 sequence is CASSQGSSGNTIYF. CDR3 bases: TGTGCCAGCAGCCAAGGGAGCTCTGGAAACACCATATATTTT.

V and J are TRBV10-2 and TRBJ2-1, with D perhaps matching TRBD1 (5 bases). CDR3 length: 15 residues. V was pared by 6 bases and J by 5 bases, with 17 bases between. Germline V CDR1 and CDR2: WSHSY, SAAADI. This CDR3 is CASRTVQNFNNEQFF. CDR3 sequence (DNA): TGCGCCAGCAGGACAGTTCAGAACTTTAACAATGAGCAGTTCTTC.

The chain carries TRBV28 and TRBJ1-4, with a weak D call TRBD1 (6 bases). The CDR3 length is 16 residues. V was pared by 5 bases and J by 8 bases, with 21 bases between. From germline, CDR1 is MDHEN and CDR2 SYDVKM. CDR3 sequence (DNA): TGTGCCAGCAGTCCAATCAAGGGGGGCCGGGGAGAAAAACTGTTTTTT. Amino acid sequence: CASSPIKGGRGEKLFF. Supplemented by reference TRBV28 and TRBJ1-4, the full variable domain reads DVKVTQSSRYLVKRTGEKVFLECVQDMDHENMFWYRQDPGLGLRLIYFSYDVKMKEKGDIPEGYSVSREKKERFSLILESASTNQTSMYLCASSPIKGGRGEKLFFGSGTQLSVL.

The chain joins TRBV11-2 to TRBJ2-5; D might be TRBD1 or TRBD2, each matching 5 bases. The CDR3 sequence is 15 residues long. V was pared by 1 base and J by 1 base, with 10 bases between. CDR1 and CDR2 (germline): SGHAT, FQNNGV. The CDR3 DNA reads TGTGCCAGCAGCTTAGGGTGGGACCTCCAAGAGACCCAGTACTTC. Its protein is CASSLGWDLQETQYF.

This chain links TRBV5-1 with TRBJ1-4; D ambiguous. V lost 4 bases to trimming and J lost 3 bases, with 10 bases between them. There are 14 residues in the CDR3. Germline CDR1 is SGHRS and CDR2 is YFSETQ. The CDR3 is CASSTANPNEKLFF. CDR3 bases: TGCGCCAGCAGCACAGCAAACCCTAATGAAAAACTGTTTTTT.

This clone was seen a few times. The genes are TRBV11-2 and TRBJ1-5; D is uncertain. The V end was cut by 5 bases, the J end by 3 bases, with 8 bases between. Germline V gene data show CDR1 as SGHAT and CDR2 as FQNNGV. The CDR3 consists of 13 residues. The chain's CDR3 is CASSLGLNQPQHF. CDR3 sequence (DNA): TGTGCCAGCAGCCTAGGCCTCAATCAGCCCCAGCATTTT. The full variable domain, completed using reference TRBV11-2 and TRBJ1-5, is EAGVAQSPRYKIIEKRQSVAFWCNPISGHATLYWYQQILGQGPKLLIQFQNNGVVDDSQLPKDRFSAERLKGVDSTLKIQPAKLEDSAVYLCASSLGLNQPQHFGDGTRLSIL.

This chain connects TRBV28 to TRBJ2-5; a possible D gene is TRBD1 (6 bases). Between the trimmed V and J ends, which lost 2 bases and 4 bases, there was a span of 14 bases. This CDR3 is 15 amino acids long. CDR1 and CDR2 from the germline V gene are MDHEN and SYDVKM. In nucleotides, the CDR3 is TGTGCCAGCAGTTTAGGACAGCGGTGGGGAGAGACCCAGTACTTC. It encodes CASSLGQRWGETQYF.

This clone was seen a single time. This chain connects TRBV7-9 to TRBJ1-4, with D perhaps matching TRBD1 (5 bases). CDR1 and CDR2 from the germline V gene are SEHNR and FQNEAQ (reference sequence). V dropped 1 base and J dropped 8 bases, with 11 bases sitting between them. The CDR3 has 14 amino acids. The CDR3 loop is CASSLEGAGEKLFF. The CDR3 nucleotides read TGTGCCAGCAGCTTAGAAGGGGCCGGAGAAAAACTGTTTTTT.

The table lists this clone with a count of one. The chain recombines TRBV5-1 with TRBJ2-1; no definite D call. The V end lost 6 bases, the J end lost 0 bases, and 13 bases lay between the germline ends. The CDR3 totals 15 residues. Germline CDR1 and CDR2: SGHRS and YFSETQ. CDR3 sequence: CASKRTLYSYNEQFF. CDR3 in DNA: TGCGCCAGCAAAAGAACTTTGTACTCCTACAATGAGCAGTTCTTC.

V gene TRBV7-9 combines with J gene TRBJ2-3; weak D call: TRBD1 (6 bases). With 5 bases removed from V and 4 bases from J, the gap between germline ends came to 13 bases. The germline CDR1 and CDR2 sequences are SEHNR and FQNEAQ (reference sequence). The CDR3 loop spans 14 amino acids. The CDR3 coding sequence is TGTGCCAGCAGCGGGCGGACAGCCTCAGATACGCAGTATTTT. This encodes CASSGRTASDTQYF.

The chain couples TRBV28 to TRBJ2-5; the D gene is possibly TRBD1 (5 bases). The DNA end lines up better with TRBJ2-7; the J call may be wrong. Germline CDR1 MDHEN, CDR2 SYDVKM. This CDR3 comprises 14 residues. The CDR3 DNA sequence: TGTGCCAGCAGTTTGCGTCAGGGTACCTACGAGCAGTACTTC. Translation gives CASSLRQGTYEQYF.

The chain uses TRBV6-6 and TRBJ2-7, with D perhaps matching TRBD1 or TRBD2 (5 bases each). V was pared by 5 bases and J by 7 bases, with 12 bases between. The CDR3 contains 12 residues. CDR1 and CDR2 from the germline V gene are MNHNY and SVGAGI (reference sequence). The CDR3 coding sequence is TGTGCCAGCAGTCCGGGACCTCAGGAGCAGTACTTC. This codes for CASSPGPQEQYF.

This clone has just one count. V usage is TRBV28 and J usage is TRBJ1-2; D is undetermined. V lost 7 bases, J lost 6 bases, and 12 bases lay in between. The CDR3 is made up of 12 amino acids. Germline V gene data show CDR1 as MDHEN and CDR2 as SYDVKM. This chain's CDR3 is CASMVFPDGYTF. The CDR3 region has the DNA TGTGCCAGCATGGTTTTTCCAGATGGCTACACCTTC.

The genes are TRBV27 and TRBJ2-7, with D possibly matching TRBD2 (5 bases). Trimming left V 6 bases short and J 9 bases short, with 18 bases between. This CDR3 is 13 amino acids long. Looked up from germline, CDR1 is MNHEY and CDR2 is SMNVEV (reference sequence). CDR3 DNA sequence: TGTGCCAGCAGCTCTAGCCCACGGTTCGGGCAGTACTTC. Amino acids: CASSSSPRFGQYF.

The chain joins TRBV7-9 to TRBJ2-7; 12 bases map to TRBD1. This CDR3 has 15 residues. V trimming: 5 bases; J trimming: 3 bases; junction bases outside the gene matches: 5. CDR1 and CDR2 (germline): SEHNR, FQNEAQ (reference sequence). CDR3 amino acids: CASSPGTGGFYEQYF. DNA for the CDR3: TGTGCCAGCAGCCCGGGGACAGGGGGCTTCTACGAGCAGTACTTC.

This clone was seen only a few times. The V gene is TRBV18, the J gene TRBJ2-2, with D perhaps being TRBD1 or TRBD2 (5 bases each). Looked up from germline, CDR1 is KGHSH and CDR2 is LQKENI. The CDR3 runs to 16 residues. With 3 bases removed from V and 0 bases from J, the gap between germline ends came to 11 bases. CDR3 bases: TGTGCCAGCTCACCCCAGGGACCGACGAACACCGGGGAGCTGTTTTTT. Translated: CASSPQGPTNTGELFF. Full variable domain (missing parts from reference TRBV18 and TRBJ2-2): NAGVMQNPRHLVRRRGQEARLRCSPMKGHSHVYWYRQLPEEGLKFMVYLQKENIIDESGMPKERFSAEFPKEGPSILRIQQVVRGDSAAYFCASSPQGPTNTGELFFGEGSRLTVL.

About this clone itself: The limits of the CDR3 on the DNA are not certain, so only TCRdb's listed CDR3 is given. V usage is TRBV6-5 and J usage is TRBJ1-3. Looked up from germline, CDR1 is MNHEY and CDR2 is SVGAGI. The CDR3 totals 15 residues, both ends included. The CDR3 reads CASILDGSSGNTIYF.

The chain employs TRBV19 and TRBJ1-1, with TRBD1 matching over 7 bases. J gave up 0 bases and V 0 bases, and 4 bases lay outside the gene matches. The CDR3 is 16 residues long. Germline assignment: CDR1 LNHDA and CDR2 SQIVND (reference sequence). CDR3 DNA sequence: TGTGCCAGTAGTATAGACACAGGGGTAATGAACACTGAAGCTTTCTTT. It codes for CASSIDTGVMNTEAFF. Combining the CDR3 with reference TRBV19 and TRBJ1-1 gives the whole variable domain DGGITQSPKYLFRKEGQNVTLSCEQNLNHDAMYWYRQDPGQGLRLIYYSQIVNDFQKGDIAEGYSVSREKKESFPLTVTSAQKNPTAFYLCASSIDTGVMNTEAFFGQGTRLTVV.

V gene TRBV11-2 combines with J gene TRBJ2-1, with 10 bases aligning to TRBD2. CDR3 size: 19 residues. Trimming cost V 0 bases and J 2 bases; bases outside gene matches: 10. Germline V CDR1 and CDR2: SGHAT, FQNNGV. For the CDR3, the DNA is TGTGCCAGCAGCTTAGATCGACTGGCTAGCGGGAGTCCCTACAATGAGCAGTTCTTC. This encodes CASSLDRLASGSPYNEQFF.

In this sample, this clone turned up once. The gene calls are TRBV28 and TRBJ1-2; D call uncertain. Trimming removed 1 base from V and 12 bases from J, with 18 bases in between. CDR1 is MDHEN and CDR2 is SYDVKM in the germline V gene. The CDR3 is 14 residues long. The CDR3: CASSLFAAIDTHTF. The CDR3 DNA follows: TGTGCCAGCAGTTTATTTGCGGCCATCGATACCCACACCTTC.

The V and J genes are TRBV4-1 and TRBJ2-7; perhaps D is TRBD1 or TRBD2 (5 bases each). The CDR3 is made up of 14 amino acids. The germline CDR1 and CDR2 sequences are MGHRA and YSYEKL. The V end lost 4 bases, the J end lost 3 bases, and 13 bases lay between the germline ends. The CDR3 DNA is TGCGCCAGCAGCCCAGGGAGTTTTGGCTACGAGCAGTACTTC. Its translation: CASSPGSFGYEQYF.

The chain has TRBV28 and TRBJ1-1; no clear D gene. The germline V gene has CDR1 MDHEN and CDR2 SYDVKM. The CDR3 spans 11 residues. Trimming removed 5 bases from V and 9 bases from J, with 10 bases in between. The chain's CDR3 is CASSIREKAFF. Written as DNA, the CDR3 is TGTGCCAGCAGTATCCGGGAAAAAGCTTTCTTT.